A selection of T cell receptor beta chains follows, all from one sample in a study of metastatic and nonmetastatic thyroid tumors. TCRdb used MiXCR to call clones anew from the PCR reads. The data show 40,000 or so clones, with about 13% seen just once and approximately 9.5% held by the top ten. The sample consisted of blood. The source of these receptors is a female donor with papillary thyroid cancer or a benign thyroid nodule (not recorded which). Some clones in this sample may be carry-over from other donors' samples. Each CDR3 is given with its conserved first and last residue. Each record gives: D gene, V gene, clone size, J gene, CDR3 protein, CDR3 DNA. A D gene is named only where the DNA matches it firmly. For some rows the clone size is stated as once, few or many, or as a class when expanded; others skip it.

>TRBD2|TRBV20-1|many|TRBJ2-5
CSARDQGLAGAQETQYF
TGCAGTGCTAGAGATCAGGGACTAGCGGGAGCCCAGGAGACCCAGTACTTC
>NA|TRBV30|many|TRBJ1-4
CAWSAQAGRAKLFF
TGTGCCTGGAGTGCGCAGGCAGGAAGGGCAAAACTGTTTTTT
>NA|TRBV10-3|many|TRBJ2-1
CAISEMSGGANEQFF
TGTGCCATCAGTGAAATGAGTGGCGGAGCCAATGAGCAGTTCTTC
>NA|TRBV19|many|TRBJ2-5
CASSARGVGETQYF
TGTGCCAGTAGTGCTCGGGGAGTCGGCGAGACCCAGTACTTC
>NA|TRBV2|NA|TRBJ2-5
CASSEFDGQETQYF
TGTGCCAGCAGTGAATTTGACGGCCAAGAGACCCAGTACTTC
>NA|TRBV6-1|few|TRBJ1-1
CASSGGARTEAFF
TGTGCCAGCAGTGGGGGAGCGAGGACTGAAGCTTTCTTT
>TRBD2|TRBV9|many|TRBJ2-1
CASSVGSGTYNEQFF
TGTGCCAGCAGCGTAGGTAGCGGGACATACAATGAGCAGTTCTTC
>NA|TRBV11-1|many|TRBJ2-7
CASSSGQHHPIEQYF
TGTGCCAGCAGCTCAGGGCAGCACCATCCGATTGAGCAGTACTTC
>NA|TRBV25-1|many|TRBJ2-1
CASSYTGEGSEQFF
TGTGCCAGCAGCTATACCGGGGAAGGTAGTGAGCAGTTCTTC
>NA|TRBV28|many|TRBJ2-1
CASSWGDGGRNNEQFF
TGTGCCAGCAGTTGGGGGGACGGGGGCAGGAACAATGAGCAGTTCTTC
>NA|TRBV5-1|many|TRBJ1-3
CAGSGDGYSGNTIYF
TGCGCCGGCAGCGGGGACGGTTACTCTGGAAACACCATATATTTT
>TRBD1|TRBV20-1|many|TRBJ1-6
CSAGQGARNSPLHF
TGCAGTGCGGGACAGGGGGCACGTAATTCACCCCTCCACTTT
>NA|TRBV3-1|many|TRBJ1-1
CASSPGAGTEAFF
TGTGCCAGCAGCCCCGGAGCAGGGACTGAAGCTTTCTTT
>TRBD2|TRBV6-1|few|TRBJ2-3
CANMREGFTDTQYF
TGTGCCAACATGCGGGAGGGGTTCACAGATACGCAGTATTTT
>NA|TRBV19|many|TRBJ2-1
CASRGAGRYNEQFF
TGTGCCAGCAGGGGGGCGGGCCGCTACAATGAGCAGTTCTTC
>NA|TRBV2|many|TRBJ1-2
CASSGQTPNYGYTF
TGTGCCAGCAGTGGACAGACACCAAACTATGGCTACACCTTC
>TRBD2|TRBV30|many|TRBJ2-1
CAWRLADYNEQFF
TGTGCCTGGAGACTAGCGGACTACAATGAGCAGTTCTTC
>TRBD2|TRBV6-5|NA|TRBJ2-3
CASTSSQTSWATDTQYF
TGTGCCAGCACCTCATCTCAGACTAGCTGGGCCACAGATACGCAGTATTTT
>NA|TRBV7-3|many|TRBJ2-1
CASSSRSPGTNEQFF
TGTGCCAGCAGCTCCCGCTCTCCTGGGACGAATGAGCAGTTCTTC
>TRBD1|TRBV6-5|many|TRBJ1-1
CASSYSTGKETEAFF
TGTGCCAGCAGTTACTCGACAGGGAAAGAAACTGAAGCTTTCTTT
>NA|TRBV16|many|TRBJ1-2
CASSHGVEGTYGYTF
TGTGCCAGCAGCCACGGAGTTGAGGGTACCTATGGCTACACCTTC
>NA|TRBV4-2|many|TRBJ1-2
CASSQITGIDYGYTF
TGTGCCAGCAGCCAAATCACCGGGATTGACTATGGCTACACCTTC
>NA|TRBV3-1|many|TRBJ1-2
CASSDRVYGYTF
TGTGCCAGCAGTGACAGAGTCTATGGCTACACCTTC
>NA|TRBV6-1|medium-sized|TRBJ2-2
CASSNTGELFF
TGTGCCAGCAGTAATACCGGGGAGCTGTTTTTT
>TRBD2|TRBV5-6|NA|TRBJ2-1
CASKRGRRESYNEQFF
TGTGCCAGCAAGCGGGGGAGGCGGGAGTCCTACAATGAGCAGTTCTTC
>NA|TRBV20-1|many|TRBJ1-1
CSAEGYGGMDTEAFF
TGCAGTGCTGAGGGCTACGGAGGGATGGACACTGAAGCTTTCTTT
>TRBD1|TRBV6-1|medium-sized|TRBJ1-3
CASSLGQGAGNTIYF
TGTGCCAGCAGTCTGGGACAGGGGGCGGGAAACACCATATATTTT
>NA|TRBV27|many|TRBJ1-6
CASSRIQGYPPLHF
TGTGCCAGCAGCAGGATCCAGGGTTATCCACCCCTCCACTTT
>NA|TRBV15|many|TRBJ2-7
CATGRVKAVTYEQYF
TGTGCCACCGGCAGAGTCAAAGCCGTTACCTACGAGCAGTACTTC
>TRBD2|TRBV27|many|TRBJ2-1
CASSLSTSGSYEQFF
TGTGCCAGCAGTTTAAGTACTAGCGGGAGTTATGAGCAGTTCTTC
>NA|TRBV15|NA|TRBJ1-6
CATSRPATINSPLHF
TGTGCCACAAGCAGACCGGCAACCATCAATTCACCCCTCCACTTT
>TRBD1|TRBV7-8|many|TRBJ2-5
CASSYTGGGETQYF
TGTGCCAGCAGCTACACAGGGGGCGGCGAGACCCAGTACTTC
>NA|TRBV11-2|NA|TRBJ1-2
CASSRYRDGPYGYTF
TGTGCCAGCAGCCGTTATAGGGACGGACCCTATGGCTACACCTTC
>TRBD1|TRBV6-6|many|TRBJ2-1
CASSYPWSPGGPRGEQFF
TGTGCCAGCAGTTACCCCTGGTCCCCAGGGGGCCCCCGCGGTGAGCAGTTCTTC
>NA|TRBV24-1|many|TRBJ1-5
CATIQAVGNQPQHF
TGTGCCACCATACAGGCGGTAGGCAATCAGCCCCAGCATTTT
>NA|TRBV7-2|many|TRBJ2-5
CASSLGGPWETQYF
TGTGCCAGCAGCTTAGGCGGTCCATGGGAGACCCAGTACTTC
>NA|TRBV4-2|many|TRBJ1-3
CASSQVSSGNTIYF
TGTGCCAGCAGCCAAGTTAGCTCTGGAAACACCATATATTTT
>NA|TRBV30|many|TRBJ1-4
CAWSYGTTNEKLFF
TGTGCCTGGAGTTATGGGACAACTAATGAAAAACTGTTTTTT
>NA|TRBV19|many|TRBJ2-7
CASRRDSQSLAYEQYF
TGTGCCAGTAGGCGGGACTCCCAGTCTCTTGCCTACGAGCAGTACTTC
>NA|TRBV24-1|many|TRBJ2-1
CATSDLWDPEQFF
TGTGCCACCAGTGATTTGTGGGATCCCGAGCAGTTCTTC
>NA|TRBV4-1|once|TRBJ2-7
CASSQEYGGYEQYF
TGCGCCAGCAGCCAAGAGTACGGGGGATACGAGCAGTACTTC
>TRBD2|TRBV5-4|many|TRBJ2-1
CASSLGGSSYNEQFF
TGTGCCAGCAGCTTGGGCGGGAGCTCCTACAATGAGCAGTTCTTC
>TRBD1|TRBV30|many|TRBJ1-5
CAWTTGGFSNQPQHF
TGTGCCTGGACAACAGGGGGGTTTAGCAATCAGCCCCAGCATTTT
>NA|TRBV20-1|many|TRBJ2-7
CSAGTGTYSYEQYF
TGCAGTGCTGGCACCGGGACATACTCCTACGAGCAGTACTTC
>TRBD1|TRBV30|many|TRBJ2-5
CAWSVGGGLETQYF
TGTGCCTGGAGTGTAGGGGGCGGGTTGGAGACCCAGTACTTC
>NA|TRBV20-1|NA|TRBJ2-1
CSARGTYNEQFF
TGCAGTGCTAGGGGGACCTACAATGAGCAGTTCTTC
>NA|TRBV10-1|NA|TRBJ1-5
CADSAGGREGNQPQHF
TGCGCCGACAGCGCGGGGGGTCGAGAGGGCAATCAGCCCCAGCATTTT
>TRBD2|TRBV6-1|many|TRBJ2-7
CASAEGEGYEQYF
TGTGCCAGCGCCGAAGGGGAGGGGTACGAGCAGTACTTC
>TRBD1|TRBV7-3|once|TRBJ2-1
CASSPGGRNEQFF
TGTGCCAGCAGCCCAGGGGGACGGAATGAGCAGTTCTTT
>NA|TRBV12-3/TRBV12-4|many|TRBJ1-1
CASSGTAASNTEAFF
TGTGCCAGCAGTGGGACGGCAGCATCGAACACTGAAGCTTTCTTT
>NA|TRBV15|many|TRBJ1-4
CATSPRGRWDTTNEKLFF
TGTGCCACCAGCCCCCGGGGTAGGTGGGACACAACTAATGAAAAACTGTTTTTT
>NA|TRBV10-3|NA|TRBJ2-2
CAIRDMGLVGELFF
TGTGCCATCAGGGACATGGGGCTGGTCGGGGAGCTGTTCTTT
>NA|TRBV6-1|medium-sized|TRBJ2-7
CASSRDLGPYEQYF
TGTGCCAGCAGCCGGGACCTCGGACCCTACGAGCAGTACTTC
>TRBD1|TRBV6-1|NA|TRBJ1-2
CASLGYPGQSSYGYTF
TGTGCCAGCCTGGGATACCCGGGACAGTCGTCCTATGGCTACACCTTC
>NA|TRBV3-1|many|TRBJ2-1
CASSQGTEQFF
TGTGCCAGCAGCCAAGGAACTGAGCAGTTCTTC
>NA|TRBV20-1|many|TRBJ2-7
CSATRSRGAEQYF
TGCAGTGCTACTAGGTCTAGGGGGGCCGAGCAGTACTTC
>NA|TRBV4-2|NA|TRBJ2-3
CASSQDLGGLQRDTQYF
TGTGCCAGCAGCCAAGATCTGGGGGGACTTCAGAGAGATACGCAGTATTTT